The 29 T cell receptor beta chains given below trace back to one sample, sequenced in a study of regulatory T cells in long-lasting Graves disease. Stated time point: newly diagnosed GD, antithyroid drugs for less than 3 months. PBMC RNA served as the TCR library source. Construction of the TCR beta libraries employed iRepertoire HTBI primers in conjunction with Arm-PCR of CDR3 regions. TCRdb re-called the multiplex PCR reads through MiXCR, storing one row per CDR3 protein. The data hold 550,000 to 600,000 distinct CDR3 sequences, with 15% to 20% observed a single time. The data were also submitted as part of a second study, on T cells in Graves' hyperthyroidism and ophthalmopathy.

The material was peripheral blood mononuclear cells (PBMCs), obtained at new diagnosis, from a patient treated with antithyroid drugs. The receptors were gathered from a man aged 18-30 years with Graves disease.

This clonotype was observed a handful of times. The chain joins TRBV4-1 to TRBJ1-1; TRBD1 aligns across 7 bases. J lost 2 bases, V lost 3 bases, and 6 bases had no gene match. The CDR3 has 15 residues. CDR1 and CDR2 from the germline V gene are MGHRA and YSYEKL. Written as DNA, the CDR3 is TGCGCCAGCAGCCACCCAGACAGGGTTAACACTGAAGCTTTCTTT. It codes for CASSHPDRVNTEAFF.

This clonotype was recorded a few times. V gene TRBV18 combines with J gene TRBJ1-1, with D unclear. The germline V gene encodes CDR1 KGHSH and CDR2 LQKENI. V was clipped by 8 bases and J by 1 base, with 17 bases between them. The CDR3 extends over 15 amino acids. The CDR3 nucleotides are TGTGCCAGCACCCTAAAAAATACCCCGAACACTGAAGCTTTCTTT. It codes for CASTLKNTPNTEAFF.

This clonotype was counted a single time. The chain combines TRBV18 with TRBJ2-3; unclear D gene. Germline V gene sequence: CDR1 KGHSH, CDR2 LQKENI. The CDR3 has 16 amino acids. The V gene lost 0 bases and the J gene lost 2 bases, with 12 bases spanning the gap. The CDR3 loop reads CASSPPSEASTDTQYF. The CDR3 DNA follows: TGTGCCAGCTCACCACCGAGCGAGGCCTCCACAGATACGCAGTATTTT.

This clonotype was observed many times. The rearrangement uses TRBV28 and TRBJ2-5; either TRBD1 or TRBD2 may supply D (5 bases each). From germline, CDR1 is MDHEN and CDR2 SYDVKM. V lost 2 bases and J lost 4, with 8 bases in between. This CDR3 has 13 residues. CDR3: CASSLRGAETQYF. CDR3 coding DNA: TGTGCCAGCAGTTTACGAGGGGCAGAGACCCAGTACTTC.

This clonotype was counted ten times or more. V and J are TRBV18 and TRBJ2-1; 7 bases map to TRBD1. With 5 bases clipped from V and 8 bases from J, the junction kept 9 bases outside the gene matches. CDR3 size: 14 residues. Germline values: CDR1 KGHSH, CDR2 LQKENI. CDR3 coding DNA: TGTGCCAGCTCAACCCAGGGGGTCTTGGATGAGCAGTTCTTC. Translation gives CASSTQGVLDEQFF. Full variable domain (rest looked up from reference TRBV18 and TRBJ2-1): NAGVMQNPRHLVRRRGQEARLRCSPMKGHSHVYWYRQLPEEGLKFMVYLQKENIIDESGMPKERFSAEFPKEGPSILRIQQVVRGDSAAYFCASSTQGVLDEQFFGPGTRLTVL.

As concerns this clonotype: It may be a read error: a sequence one base away is much more abundant. The V and J genes are TRBV28 and TRBJ2-7; 9 bases map to TRBD2. The CDR3 contains 17 residues. The junction had 14 bases not matched to a gene; V was cut back by 6 bases and J by 2 bases. CDR1 is MDHEN and CDR2 is SYDVKM in the germline V gene. This CDR3 reads CASSPGHNSGSPYEQYF. The CDR3, as DNA: TGTGCCAGCAGCCCGGGACACAATAGCGGGAGCCCCTACGAGCAGTACTTC.

This clonotype was counted many times. The V gene is TRBV3-1, the J gene TRBJ2-7; D remains unclear. Germline CDR1 LGHDT, CDR2 YNNKEL (reference sequence). V gave up 3 bases and J gave up 7 bases, with 13 bases separating them. The CDR3 consists of 13 residues. The CDR3 region has the DNA TGTGCCAGCAGCCAGGACCGCATGCGGGAGCAGTACTTC. Translating gives CASSQDRMREQYF.

In this sample, this clonotype turned up a few times. This sequence joins TRBV11-1 and TRBJ1-1; 7 bases align to TRBD1. The CDR3 contains 15 residues. The V segment lost 5 bases and the J segment 9 bases; nucleotides outside the gene matches: 15. Germline V gives CDR1 SGHAT, CDR2 FQDESV (reference sequence). The CDR3 DNA is TGTGCCAGCAGCCTCGGATTGGGACAGCGAAGTCAAGCTTTCTTT. Translation gives CASSLGLGQRSQAFF.

This clonotype was seen a handful of times. The J gene is TRBJ2-7, the V gene TRBV11-2, with TRBD2 matching 9 bases. V lost 5 bases to trimming and J lost 4 bases; unmatched junction nucleotides: 12. The V gene's germline CDR1 is SGHAT and CDR2 FQNNGV. The CDR3 is made up of 16 amino acids. The CDR3 DNA is TGTGCCAGCAGCGCCGCACCCGCTAGCGGGGCTTACGAGCAGTACTTC. Its protein product is CASSAAPASGAYEQYF.

V is TRBV6-1 and J is TRBJ2-7, with 9 bases identical to TRBD2. Per germline, CDR1 MNHNS and CDR2 SASEGT. V was pared by 7 bases and J by 0 bases, with 7 bases of the junction left unmatched. The CDR3 loop spans 15 amino acids. CDR3 DNA: TGTGCCAGCATCCTCGCGACTAGCGGCTCCTACGAGCAGTACTTC. This gives the protein CASILATSGSYEQYF.

At least ten counts were recorded for this clonotype. V and J are TRBV20-1 and TRBJ2-3; D is perhaps TRBD1 (6 bases). This CDR3 is built from 15 residues. The ends were cut back, 6 bases at V and 1 base at J, with 17 bases in the middle. Germline lookup yields CDR1 DFQATT and CDR2 SNEGSKA (reference sequence). DNA of the CDR3: TGCAGTGCCGAGTTAACAGGGAAAGGCACAGATACGCAGTATTTT. This gives the protein CSAELTGKGTDTQYF.

This clonotype was counted at least ten times. The rearrangement uses TRBV12-3 or TRBV12-4 and TRBJ1-4; the match to TRBD1 covers 7 bases. Trimming cost V 6 bases and J 10 bases; bases outside gene matches: 14. The CDR3 totals 15 residues. CDR3 in amino acids: CASSLQGTLEGKLFF. In DNA, the CDR3 is TGTGCCAGCAGCCTACAGGGGACCCTGGAGGGAAAACTGTTTTTT.

The rearrangement joins TRBV24-1 to TRBJ1-1, with TRBD1 matching 7 bases. Germline assignment: CDR1 KGHDR and CDR2 SFDVKD. Unmatched junction bases numbered 10, after V lost 0 bases and J lost 1 base. The CDR3 has 18 amino acids. CDR3 nucleotides: TGTGCCACCAGTGATTTGAGGTGGGGAACAGGGGAGAACACTGAAGCTTTCTTT. Encoded protein: CATSDLRWGTGENTEAFF.

A remark on this clonotype: This likely stems from a read error, as it lies one base from a far larger clone. The CDR3 DNA reads as TGTGCCAGCAGCAGTCCCCAGGGGAGGTCCAGCAATGAGCAGTACTTC. Translation gives CASSSPQGRSSNEQYF. The J gene is TRBJ2-7, the V gene TRBV28; D might be TRBD1 or TRBD2, each matching 6 bases. Trimming removed 6 bases from V and 7 bases from J, with 25 bases in between. CDR1 is MDHEN, CDR2 SYDVKM, per germline. The CDR3 is made up of 16 amino acids.

This clonotype has ten or more counts. The chain employs TRBV27 and TRBJ2-3; 10 positions match TRBD2. Matching the DNA end better, TRBJ2-5 makes the J call doubtful. The CDR3 loop spans 17 amino acids. Germline V gene lookup returns CDR1 MNHEY and CDR2 SMNVEV (reference sequence). For the CDR3, the DNA is TGTGCCAGCAGTAGGTTAGCGGGAGGAACAGGGGTGGAGACCCAGTACTTC. This sequence encodes CASSRLAGGTGVETQYF.

This clonotype was observed at least ten times. The V call is TRBV27, the J call TRBJ2-1, with 11 bases lining up with TRBD1. The CDR3 spans 17 residues. The J segment lost 4 bases and the V segment lost 5 bases, leaving 10 bases of the junction unmatched. Germline CDR1 reads MNHEY; CDR2 reads SMNVEV (reference sequence). The CDR3 bases are TGTGCCAGCAGTCCTTTAGGCCGGGACAGGGGGTACAATGAGCAGTTCTTC. Protein product: CASSPLGRDRGYNEQFF.

The table lists this clonotype with a few counts. The CDR3 spells CASSRWTGEGEQYF. CDR3 in DNA: TGTGCCAGCAGCCGCTGGACAGGGGAAGGCGAGCAGTACTTC. V and J are TRBV6-1 and TRBJ2-7; TRBD1 agrees at 9 bases. Germline loops: CDR1 MNHNS, CDR2 SASEGT. Trimming removed 6 bases from V and 6 bases from J; junction bases left unmatched: 9. The CDR3 extends over 14 amino acids.

The chain carries TRBV2 and TRBJ1-4; 10 bases align to TRBD1. Germline V lookup: CDR1 SNHLY, CDR2 FYNNEI. The CDR3 contains 15 residues. V dropped 10 bases and J dropped 1; count of bases not matched to a gene: 6. CDR3 in DNA: TGTGCCACACAGACAGGGGGCATAACTAATGAAAAACTGTTTTTT. It specifies CATQTGGITNEKLFF.

The chain uses TRBV30 and TRBJ2-1; 14 bases agree with TRBD2. V was clipped by 0 bases and J by 8 bases; unmatched bases: 9. This CDR3 is 17 amino acids long. Looked up from germline, CDR1 is GTSNPN and CDR2 is SVGIG (reference sequence). This chain's CDR3 is CAWSVLTSGRAGDEQFF. CDR3 bases: TGTGCCTGGAGTGTACTGACTAGCGGGAGGGCCGGAGATGAGCAGTTCTTC.

This chain joins TRBV30 and TRBJ1-4; 7 bases are a match to TRBD1. V trimming: 6 bases; J trimming: 8 bases; junction bases outside the gene matches: 6. The CDR3 consists of 12 residues. Germline V lookup: CDR1 GTSNPN, CDR2 SVGIG (reference sequence). The CDR3 sequence: CACHQGDEKLFF. The CDR3 coding sequence is TGTGCCTGTCACCAGGGGGACGAAAAACTGTTTTTT.

This clonotype was detected a few times. The chain combines TRBV7-6 with TRBJ1-2; D possibly corresponds to TRBD1 (6 bases). The CDR3 is made up of 18 amino acids. The germline CDR1 and CDR2 sequences are SGHVS and FNYEAQ. V was shortened by 1 base and J by 4 bases, with 22 bases between the two germline ends. Written as DNA, the CDR3 is TGTGCCAGCAGCTTAGGATCCCCCCCCGAGACAGGAATCTATGGCTACACCTTC. Translating it yields CASSLGSPPETGIYGYTF.

In this sample, this clonotype turned up a few times. V gene TRBV6-1 combines with J gene TRBJ2-7, with D tentatively TRBD2 (6 bases). Germline assignment: CDR1 MNHNS and CDR2 SASEGT. Trimming left V 6 bases short and J 0 bases short, with 15 bases between. The CDR3 runs 15 residues. This CDR3 is CASRRDPGGSYEQYF. DNA for the CDR3: TGTGCCAGCAGACGAGACCCCGGGGGCTCCTACGAGCAGTACTTC.

The rearrangement links TRBV10-3 to TRBJ1-6, with 9 positions matching TRBD1. J gave up 5 bases and V 10 bases, and 3 bases lay outside the gene matches. From germline, CDR1 is ENHRY and CDR2 SYGVKD. The CDR3 length is 13 residues. CDR3 region: CATRTGDNSPLHF. The CDR3 nucleotides read TGTGCCACGCGGACAGGGGATAATTCACCCCTCCACTTT.

This chain uses TRBV7-9 with TRBJ2-3, with 8 bases that match TRBD2. The junction had 8 bases not matched to a gene; V was cut back by 8 bases and J by 4 bases. The germline CDR1 and CDR2 sequences are SEHNR and FQNEAQ (reference sequence). The CDR3 is 14 residues long. The CDR3 is CASGGLAGSDTQYF. DNA of the CDR3: TGTGCCAGCGGGGGCCTAGCGGGTTCAGATACGCAGTATTTT.

J is TRBJ2-7 and V is TRBV20-1, with TRBD1 matching 7 bases. CDR1 DFQATT and CDR2 SNEGSKA come from the germline V gene (reference sequence). Germline trimming cut 3 bases from V and 5 bases from J; bases unmatched to any gene: 1. The CDR3 totals 11 residues. The CDR3, as DNA: TGCAGTGCTAGGACAGGGAACGAGCAGTACTTC. Translating gives CSARTGNEQYF.

The chain uses TRBV7-9 and TRBJ2-2; the D call may be TRBD1 or TRBD2 (5 bases each). The CDR3 length is 15 residues. V was trimmed by 7 bases and J by 3 bases, leaving 15 bases between them. Germline lookup yields CDR1 SEHNR and CDR2 FQNEAQ (reference sequence). The CDR3 region has the DNA TGTGCCAGCACCACAGGCGGGCCTGACACCGGGGAGCTGTTTTTT. Translation gives CASTTGGPDTGELFF.

This clonotype has only a few counts. The rearrangement joins TRBV12-3 or TRBV12-4 to TRBJ2-6; tentative D call: TRBD2 (6 bases). This CDR3 is built from 24 residues. Deletions cut 5 bases from V and 0 bases from J, with 35 bases between. This CDR3 is CASSILTPGLTGLKESSGANVLTF. CDR3 in DNA: TGTGCCAGCAGTATCCTGACCCCGGGACTGACGGGACTCAAGGAGTCCTCTGGGGCCAACGTCCTGACTTTC.

This clonotype was recorded at least ten times. The chain is built from TRBV12-3 or TRBV12-4 and TRBJ1-5, with D possibly TRBD1 on 6 matching bases. CDR3 size: 14 residues. V was cut by 5 bases and J by 7 bases, with 15 bases left in between. The CDR3 is CASSGQMVSQPQHF. CDR3 DNA: TGTGCCAGCAGTGGACAGATGGTGTCCCAGCCCCAGCATTTT.

This clonotype was seen at least ten times. The gene calls are TRBV10-3 and TRBJ2-1, with 9 bases identical to TRBD2. The length of the CDR3 is 16 residues. V dropped 6 bases and J dropped 5; count of bases not matched to a gene: 11. CDR1 is ENHRY and CDR2 is SYGVKD in the germline V gene. The CDR3 DNA is TGTGCCATCAGGGACGGACTAGCGAGCATTAACAATGAGCAGTTCTTC. Protein product: CAIRDGLASINNEQFF.